This TCR beta chain emerged from a study of T-cell memory formation after mild COVID-19. This clonotype came up a few times. Using its own MiXCR run on the 5' RACE reads, TCRdb lists one record per CDR3 protein. The sample carries approximately 430,000 distinct CDR3 sequences, 20% to 25% recorded once. The V gene's germline CDR1 is MGHRA and CDR2 YSYEKL. The CDR3 is made up of 19 amino acids. V dropped 4 bases and J dropped 3; count of bases not matched to a gene: 16. The chain employs TRBV4-1 and TRBJ2-1; 9 bases line up with TRBD2. This TCR derives from an adult woman who had mild COVID-19 (a few samples of this study predate the infection). Cell type and time point are not known. The sequencing sample was made of PBMCs or a T cell subset sorted from them (not recorded which). CDR3 nucleotides: TGCGCCAGCAGCCTGGTGAGCCTAGCGGGACCCACAAGCTACAATGAGCAGTTCTTC. Protein product: CASSLVSLAGPTSYNEQFF.